This T cell receptor (beta chain) is drawn from a study of cytomegalovirus exposure and HLA in healthy donors. The CDR3 extends over 13 amino acids. Germline CDR1 reads SGHAT; CDR2 reads FQDESV (reference sequence). The V end lost 5 bases, the J end lost 9 bases, and 13 bases lay between the germline ends. Study results and caveats: Judged likely to be a sequencing artifact was a cluster of highly shared sequence variants.

PCR primers comprised 60 Vbeta and 13 Jbeta primers. Here immunoSEQ multiplex PCR was the method, and the copy in TCRdb shows in-frame clones only, minus some. The sample records some 130,000 clones, roughly 82% being singletons. The table lists this clone with a few counts. The antigen is undetermined. Sequencing used PBMCs. This clonotype was obtained from a male donor in good health and CMV-seropositive. This chain joins TRBV11-1 and TRBJ2-2; D is unclear. CDR3 sequence reads: CASSTVPGRELFF. The CDR3 DNA follows: TGTGCCAGCAGCACCGTACCGGGTCGGGAGCTGTTTTTT.